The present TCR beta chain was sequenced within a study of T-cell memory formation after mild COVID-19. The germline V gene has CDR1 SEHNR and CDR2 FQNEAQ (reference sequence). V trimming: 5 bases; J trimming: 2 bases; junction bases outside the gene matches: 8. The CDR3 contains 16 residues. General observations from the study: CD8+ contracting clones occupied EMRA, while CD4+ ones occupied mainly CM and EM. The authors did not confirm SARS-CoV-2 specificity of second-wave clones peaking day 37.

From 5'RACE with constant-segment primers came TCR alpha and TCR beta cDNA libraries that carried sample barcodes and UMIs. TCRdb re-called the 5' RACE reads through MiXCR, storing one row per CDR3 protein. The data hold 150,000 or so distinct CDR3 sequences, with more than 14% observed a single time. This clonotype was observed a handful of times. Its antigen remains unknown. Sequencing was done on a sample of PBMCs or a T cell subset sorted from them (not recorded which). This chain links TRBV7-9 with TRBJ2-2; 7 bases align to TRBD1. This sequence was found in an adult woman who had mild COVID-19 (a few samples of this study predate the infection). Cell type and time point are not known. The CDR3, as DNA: TGTGCCAGCAGCCTACCACAGGGGACAAACACCGGGGAGCTGTTTTTT. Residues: CASSLPQGTNTGELFF.